These 21 T cell receptor beta chains were all obtained from the same sample, sequenced in a study of tumor-infiltrating lymphocytes in primary liver carcinoma. Blood RNA came from unsorted whole blood; germline DNA was also extracted. The investigators made TCR beta cDNA from around 540 ng total RNA, using a constant-region primer. Slightly modified ARM-PCR with three nested multiplex PCR rounds yielded TCR beta libraries. The study ran its first two PCR rounds for nine to ten cycles each, using TRBV1-TRBV30 forward primers and a C-beta reverse primer. TCRdb re-called the multiplex PCR reads through MiXCR, storing one row per CDR3 protein. The repertoire has about 330,000 distinct CDR3 sequences, about 61% of them found once; the top ten carry under 8%. Sequences were obtained from peripheral blood. These receptors were taken from a man in his forties with primary liver carcinoma and hepatitis B virus infection.

Comment on this clonotype: A read error may produce the germline difference seen at one junction end. The chain carries TRBV11-3 and TRBJ1-1; possible D gene TRBD1, 5 bases. Germline CDR1 and CDR2: SGHNT and YENEEA. The CDR3 length is 13 residues. The CDR3 here is CASSLEQDTDAFF. CDR3 DNA sequence: TGTGCCAGTAGCTTAGAACAGGACACTGATGCTTTCTTT.

A word on this clonotype: A read error is possible here, since a much larger clone lies one base away. The chain links TRBV10-3 to TRBJ1-3; no clear D. The germline V gene encodes CDR1 ENHRY and CDR2 SYGVKD. This CDR3 spans 16 amino acids. V lost 7 bases and J 0 bases, leaving 16 bases between the germline ends. CDR3 sequence (DNA): TGTGCCATCATGGGAATGATAGGGAGCTCTGGAAACACCATATATTTT. Translating it yields CAIMGMIGSSGNTIYF.

Note on this clonotype: A much larger clone sits a single nucleotide away, making a read error possible. The J gene is TRBJ2-1, the V gene TRBV4-2; D is undetermined. The germline gives CDR1 LGHNA, CDR2 YNFKEQ. The CDR3 is made up of 15 amino acids. CDR3 loop: CASSRVIPSYNDQFF. The CDR3 DNA reads as TGTGCCAGCAGCCGAGTCATTCCGTCCTACAATGATCAGTTCTTC.

The sample holds one count of this clonotype. The chain carries TRBV11-2 and TRBJ1-1; D ambiguous. CDR1 SGHAT and CDR2 FQNNGV come from the germline V gene. The CDR3 runs 14 residues. Here the CDR3 reads CSSSATRTSIEAFF. The DNA for the CDR3 is TGTAGCAGCAGCGCGACAAGGACTTCCATTGAAGCTTTCTTT.

This clonotype was seen many times. In DNA form, the CDR3 reads TGTGCCAGCAGTTCCGGGACAGGGCATCAGCCCCAGCATTTT. Protein sequence: CASSSGTGHQPQHF. The V gene is TRBV6-2 or TRBV6-3, the J gene TRBJ1-5, with 9 bases that match TRBD1. In germline, CDR1 is MNHEY, CDR2 SVGEGT. The V and J ends lost 4 bases and 5 bases, in that order; junction bases with no gene match: 3. This CDR3 is 14 amino acids long.

Note on this clonotype: An end of the junction does not agree with germline; a read error may underlie this. The CDR3 DNA follows: TGTGTCAGCAGTTTACCAGGGGTGGGGTATGGCTACACCTTC. Translating it yields CVSSLPGVGYGYTF. The chain links TRBV28 to TRBJ1-2; weak D call: TRBD1 (6 bases). Per germline, CDR1 MDHEN and CDR2 SYDVKM. The CDR3 spans 14 residues.

J is TRBJ2-6 and V is TRBV29-1; weak D call: TRBD2 (6 bases). This CDR3 is 15 amino acids long. V lost 4 bases, J lost 6 bases, and 16 bases lay in between. In germline, CDR1 is SQVTM, CDR2 ANQGSEA. The CDR3 loop is CSVGAGLSEANVLTF. In DNA form, the CDR3 reads TGCAGCGTTGGGGCAGGACTATCCGAGGCCAACGTCCTGACTTTC.

In the case of this clonotype: A read error is possible here, since a much larger clone lies one base away. The chain is built from TRBV2 and TRBJ2-1; 11 bases are a match to TRBD2. With 9 bases clipped from V and 9 bases from J, the junction kept 10 bases outside the gene matches. The CDR3 is 14 residues long. The germline V gene encodes CDR1 SNHLY and CDR2 FYNNEI. CDR3 DNA sequence: TGTGCCAGAAGTCCCCGCGGGACTAGCGGTGAGCAGTTCTTC. The encoded protein is CARSPRGTSGEQFF. Full variable domain (rest looked up from reference TRBV2 and TRBJ2-1): EPEVTQTPSHQVTQMGQEVILRCVPISNHLYFYWYRQILGQKVEFLVSFYNNEISEKSEIFDDQFSVERPDGSNFTLKIRSTKLEDSAMYFCARSPRGTSGEQFFGPGTRLTVL.

The sample holds many counts of this clonotype. V gene TRBV29-1 combines with J gene TRBJ2-3; no firm D call. CDR1 SQVTM and CDR2 ANQGSEA come from the germline V gene. The CDR3 has 11 amino acids. The V end was cut by 4 bases, the J end by 15 bases, with 17 bases between. CDR3 coding DNA: TGCAGCGTTGGTCACTACCCTGTGCAATATTTT. Its translation: CSVGHYPVQYF.

This clonotype was observed a few times. This may be a read error, as it is one base from a much larger clone. The V gene is TRBV6-5, the J gene TRBJ1-4; D is uncertain. CDR1 MNHEY and CDR2 SVGAGI come from the germline V gene. The CDR3 is 15 amino acids. Trimming left V 2 bases short and J 6 bases short, with 13 bases between. CDR3 in DNA: TGTGCCAGCAGTTACACCACAACAAATCATGAAAAACTGTTTTTT. Protein: CASSYTTTNHEKLFF.

This clonotype was seen a handful of times. The chain couples TRBV12-3 or TRBV12-4 to TRBJ2-7, with D perhaps matching TRBD2 (5 bases). With 3 bases removed from V and 2 bases from J, the gap between germline ends came to 8 bases. The CDR3 loop spans 13 amino acids. CDR3 sequence reads: CASSFEGTYEQYF. In nucleotides, the CDR3 is TGTGCCAGCAGTTTCGAGGGAACCTACGAGCAGTACTTC.

A note on this clonotype: A read error may explain this, as a much larger clone is one base away. The rearrangement uses TRBV11-2 and TRBJ2-7; D remains unclear. The CDR3 runs 13 residues. Trimming removed 2 bases from V and 9 bases from J, with 14 bases in between. Germline CDR1 SGHAT, CDR2 FQNNGV. CDR3 sequence reads: CASSLSELVSQYF. In nucleotides, the CDR3 is TGTGCCAGCAGCTTAAGTGAGCTAGTGTCGCAGTACTTC.

This clonotype was detected many times. The rearrangement links TRBV10-1 to TRBJ2-5, with D perhaps being TRBD1 or TRBD2 (5 bases each). The CDR3 contains 13 residues. V was pared by 2 bases and J by 5 bases, with 9 bases between. Germline-derived CDR1 and CDR2 are WNHNN and SYGVQD (reference sequence). The CDR3 region is CASSEGGTETQYF. The CDR3 coding sequence is TGCGCCAGCAGTGAGGGGGGAACGGAGACCCAGTACTTC.

As for this clonotype: The CDR3 does not close with the conserved phenylalanine or tryptophan, likely indicating a read error. The gene calls are TRBV6-2 or TRBV6-3 and TRBJ2-7, with TRBD1 matching over 9 bases. Germline V lookup: CDR1 MNHEY, CDR2 SVGEGT. The ends lost 10 bases at V and 3 bases at J; junction bases unmatched: 4. The CDR3 length is 12 residues. The CDR3 sequence: CATGTGYYEQYS. As DNA, the CDR3 is TGTGCCACCGGGACAGGGTACTACGAGCAGTACTCC.

This clonotype was detected many times. The CDR3 protein is CASSLNLRDTQYF. The CDR3 DNA sequence: TGCGCCAGCAGCCTAAACCTTAGAGATACGCAGTATTTT. V is TRBV4-1 and J is TRBJ2-3; the D is unclear. Looked up from germline, CDR1 is MGHRA and CDR2 is YSYEKL. V gave up 4 bases and J gave up 5 bases, with 10 bases separating them. This CDR3 contains 13 residues.

As for this clonotype: With a much larger clone just one base away, this may be a read error. Here the CDR3 reads CASSKGQGGTGELFF. In DNA, the CDR3 is TGTGCCAGCAGCAAGGGACAGGGCGGAACCGGGGAGCTGTTTTTT. The chain links TRBV12-3 or TRBV12-4 to TRBJ2-2; 9 bases agree with TRBD1. The CDR3 is made up of 15 amino acids. With 6 bases clipped from V and 5 bases from J, the junction kept 7 bases outside the gene matches.

This clonotype was recorded only once. The chain uses TRBV10-3 and TRBJ1-1; the D is unclear. CDR3 length: 13 residues. Per germline, CDR1 ENHRY and CDR2 SYGVKD. Here the CDR3 reads CAAMRDVNTEAFF. CDR3 nucleotide sequence: TGTGCTGCTATGAGAGATGTGAACACTGAAGCTTTCTTT.

This clonotype was detected a few times. The V gene is TRBV19, the J gene TRBJ1-1; 7 nucleotides agree with TRBD1. The CDR3 runs to 13 residues. Germline V lookup: CDR1 LNHDA, CDR2 SQIVND (reference sequence). V gave up 5 bases and J gave up 7 bases; unmatched junction bases: 7. CDR3 sequence reads: CASSPRDSNEAFF. CDR3 bases: TGTGCCAGTAGTCCTAGGGACAGTAATGAAGCTTTCTTT.

The chain has TRBV11-2 and TRBJ1-5; D gene uncertain. CDR1 SGHAT and CDR2 FQNNGV come from the germline V gene. The V and J ends lost 6 bases and 7 bases respectively, with 16 bases between them. This CDR3 region has 14 residues. The CDR3 region is CASSPSWGKQPQHF. The CDR3 coding sequence is TGTGCCAGCAGTCCCTCGTGGGGAAAACAGCCCCAGCATTTT.

This clonotype was detected ten times or more. The CDR3 sequence: CASSLGLVQFGYTF. The CDR3 region has the DNA TGTGCCAGCAGTTTAGGGTTGGTACAGTTTGGCTACACCTTC. The genes are TRBV12-3 or TRBV12-4 and TRBJ1-2; unclear D gene. The CDR3 has 14 residues. The V end was cut by 1 base, the J end by 7 bases, with 13 bases between.

This clonotype was counted ten times or more. This chain joins TRBV11-2 and TRBJ2-2; 16 bases map to TRBD2. The CDR3 length is 20 residues. Germline V CDR1 and CDR2: SGHAT, FQNNGV. The V and J ends lost 5 bases and 4 bases, in that order; junction bases with no gene match: 13. The CDR3 DNA is TGTGCCAGCAGCAATTACCCGGGACTAGCGGGAGGGGCCCCCACCGGGGAGCTGTTTTTT. This translates into CASSNYPGLAGGAPTGELFF.